What follows describes a single T cell receptor beta chain. No antigen is known for it. Sequenced by immunoSEQ multiplex PCR; TCRdb stores in-frame clones only, minus some. This table has under 50,000 clones, under 85% appearing once. CDR3 length: 16 amino acids. V lost 6 bases and J lost 2, with 18 bases in between. Germline V gene lookup returns CDR1 MNHEY and CDR2 SMNVEV (reference sequence). This entry comes from a study of PD-1 blockade in mismatch repair-deficient tumors. On the study more broadly: Patients had approximately 11 mismatch repair-deficient cancer types, all previously treated and progressing.

General study results and limits: After pembrolizumab, tumor-resident clones rose rapidly, then generally contracted before radiologic responses.

The input for sequencing was PBMCs, taken before pembrolizumab treatment. The origin of this receptor is an adult with mismatch repair-deficient cancer. V and J are TRBV27 and TRBJ2-3, with D maybe TRBD2 (6 bases). In DNA, the CDR3 is TGTGCCAGCAGCCGTCCCGGGACTCCGTACACAGATACGCAGTATTTT. It encodes CASSRPGTPYTDTQYF.